This T cell receptor beta chain was documented in a study of blood T cell repertoires in COVID-19. CDR3 length: 15 residues. Germline V lookup: CDR1 SEHNR, CDR2 FQNEAQ (reference sequence). V shed 0 bases and J shed 8 bases, with 16 bases lying between them. Data came from immunoSEQ multiplex PCR; TCRdb stores just in-frame clones and leaves some out. This table holds 150,000 to 200,000 clones, around 79% found once. This clone was detected only a few times. Sequencing input: peripheral blood. The chain carries TRBV7-9 and TRBJ1-2; tentative D call: TRBD1 (5 bases). The source is a woman in her thirties or forties with COVID-19, enrolled during active disease. CDR3 in amino acids: CASSLALPGGTGYTF. DNA of the CDR3: TGTGCCAGCAGCTTAGCGTTGCCCGGGGGTACGGGCTACACCTTC.